The following is a TCR beta chain sequence with its context. The specificity of this receptor is unknown. Within one base of it there is no much larger clone, and no base qualities were kept. Genomic DNA was extracted from sorted cells for sequencing of the TCRbeta CDR3 region. The immunoSEQ Assay was used to sequence the TCRbeta CDR3 regions. This immuneACCESS table, as held by TCRdb, lists in-frame sequences with V and J called but not all clones. Of the missing ones, under half trace to an unresolved V gene in checked studies; the others have no known cause. This sample gives tens of thousands of clones in total; over 85% of them show up just once. The ten top clones hold 0.55% to 0.75% of the sample. Via the germline V gene, CDR1 is SGHRS and CDR2 YFSETQ. The CDR3, from cysteine to phenylalanine, totals 15 residues. The sequence is cut down to CDR3 DNA, 45 bases in frame from base 1. Clipping removes 5 bases from V and 0 bases from J, with 5 as the unmatched junction base count.

The source of the sample is a study of OX40 agonist ivuxolimab in advanced cancers. In terms of the full investigation: Ivuxolimab, which targeted the costimulatory receptor OX40 (CD134), was an agonistic, fully human IgG2 monoclonal antibody. Intravenous ivuxolimab was administered to patients every 2 weeks at six dose levels: 0.01, 0.1, 0.3, 1.5, 3 and 10 mg/kg. Of the roughly 50 dose-escalation patients, hepatocellular carcinoma was present in 19, melanoma in approximately 15, renal cell carcinoma in 9 and head and neck cancer in 9. In the dose-escalation cohort, approximately 82% of patients were male, and the mean age was approximately 60 years, with a range of about 23 to 90. Patients were allowed to have had prior anti-PD-1, anti-PD-L1 or anti-CTLA-4 therapy, and around two fifths of the dose-escalation patients had been treated with checkpoint inhibitors. Partial responses occurred in three dose-escalation patients, of whom one had hepatocellular carcinoma and two had cutaneous melanoma. Peripheral TCRbeta sequencing was intended to test whether TCR sequence diversity was altered and clonal T-cell expansion was caused by ivuxolimab. The paper covers the monotherapy dose-escalation part of the phase I ivuxolimab trial, which included N of about 51 patients. Summary of the overall study and its limitations: Antigen specificity was not determined for the clonally expanded peripheral T cells. Low levels of normalized T-cell clonal expansion were also seen in some nonresponding patients. On average, CD8+ T cells showed more expanded clones than CD4+ T cells after ivuxolimab. At doses from 0.1 to 3.0 mg/kg, clonal expansion was seen in both CD4+ and CD8+ blood T cells between baseline and week 6. In the 0.1-3.0 mg/kg groups, partial responders were among the patients with the lowest normalized peripheral clonal expansion, particularly in CD8+ T cells.

Patients with a history of autoimmune disease or receiving systemic immunosuppression were excluded from the trial. Peripheral blood for TCR sequencing was drawn from every dose cohort at baseline, at cycle 4 day 1 and at cycle 7 day 1. The samples were drawn from a first-in-human, open-label, multicenter phase I dose-escalation trial of ivuxolimab. The trial enrolled adults with locally advanced or metastatic head and neck squamous cell, hepatocellular, melanoma or renal cell carcinoma. Before TCR sequencing, CD4+ T cells and CD8+ T cells from peripheral blood were sorted into separate populations.

The specimen was CD4+ or CD8+ T cells sorted from blood, collected in a trial of the OX40 agonist ivuxolimab. Recombination linked TRBV5-1 to TRBJ2-7, with TRBD2 matching 10 junction bases. The sequence came from an adult with an advanced solid tumor such as melanoma, head and neck, liver or kidney cancer. The bases are TGCGCCAGCAGTCGACTAGCGGGTAGCTCCTACGAGCAGTACTTC. Translated, it gives CASSRLAGSSYEQYF.